This T cell receptor beta chain originates from a study of cytomegalovirus exposure and HLA in healthy donors. Study-level findings and limits: The TCR clusters that emerged in the first cohort tended, a later analysis found, to co-occur in the 110 or so validation repertoires. Overall, around 160 TCR beta chains were annotated as cytomegalovirus-associated.

Germline V gene lookup returns CDR1 MNHEY and CDR2 SVGAGI. The CDR3 spans 15 residues. The V and J ends lost 3 bases and 4 bases respectively, with 14 bases between them. Separation from the approximately 720-subject first cohort characterized the approximately 120-subject validation cohort, to which the donors belonged. Note on this clone: Its antigen is undetermined.

Assay used: immunoSEQ multiplex PCR; TCRdb lists only in-frame clones, some missing. The top ten clones hold 2.5% to 3% of a sample with about 250,000 clones, just under 90% of them seen once. The receptor was derived from a man between 18 and 35 years old in good health and CMV-seronegative. The gene calls are TRBV6-5 and TRBJ2-3; D is possibly TRBD2 (6 bases). What was sequenced was PBMCs. The CDR3 DNA sequence: TGTGCCAGCAGTTATGGGGGGAGAAGGTCAGATACGCAGTATTTT. Amino acid sequence: CASSYGGRRSDTQYF.